This TCR beta chain was profiled in a study of shared clonotypes between healthy human individuals. Study information: Three plates each covered CD4 naive and memory; CD8 naive two, CD8 memory one.

Sequenced by immunoSEQ multiplex PCR; TCRdb stores in-frame clones only, minus some. The sample shows 950,000 to 1,100,000 clones, more than 75% of them seen only once. The sequencing input was memory CD4+ T cells from PBMCs. Stated subset: CD45RA-negative fraction. This receptor was taken from a man between 18 and 29 years old in good health. Some clones in this sample may be carry-over from other donors' samples.

The CDR3 is CASSRQDNTEAFF. The CDR3 region has the DNA TGTGCCAGCAGTAGACAGGACAACACTGAAGCTTTCTTT. This chain links TRBV2 with TRBJ1-1, with D tentatively TRBD1 (6 bases). With 5 bases removed from V and 2 bases from J, the gap between germline ends came to 9 bases. This CDR3 has 13 residues. Germline CDR1 reads SNHLY; CDR2 reads FYNNEI.